Listed below are T cell receptor beta chains from one sample, sequenced in a study of shared clonotypes between healthy human individuals. The table came from immunoSEQ multiplex PCR; TCRdb's copy has only in-frame clones and leaves some out. The table lists approximately 620,000 clones, approximately 97% of them singletons. The sample taken for sequencing was naive CD4+ T cells sorted from blood. All receptors derive from a woman in her twenties or thirties in good health. Both conserved end residues are part of each CDR3. Each record gives: J gene, V gene, D gene, clone size, CDR3 DNA, CDR3 protein. The D gene is left open where the match is weak. Rows may omit the clone size; those that give it use once, few, many or a size class.

j_gene: TRBJ2-7; v_gene: TRBV19; d_gene: TRBD2; abundance: -; CDR3nt: TGTGCCAGTGGAATTAGCGGGAGTTTCTCCTACGAGCAGTACTTC; CDR3aa: CASGISGSFSYEQYF
j_gene: TRBJ2-5; v_gene: TRBV9; d_gene: -; abundance: -; CDR3nt: TGTGCCAGCAGCGTAGCGCTCAGGTCGGAGACCCAGTACTTC; CDR3aa: CASSVALRSETQYF
j_gene: TRBJ2-1; v_gene: TRBV27; d_gene: -; abundance: -; CDR3nt: TGTGCCAGCAGTGAGCGGGTTCCCTACAATGAGCAGTTCTTC; CDR3aa: CASSERVPYNEQFF
j_gene: TRBJ2-1; v_gene: TRBV9; d_gene: TRBD2; abundance: -; CDR3nt: TGTGCCAGCAGCATGACTAGCGGGGCGAACAATGAGCAGTTCTTC; CDR3aa: CASSMTSGANNEQFF
j_gene: TRBJ2-3; v_gene: TRBV6-5; d_gene: -; abundance: -; CDR3nt: TGTGCCAGCAGTTACTCGGGGGCAGATACGCAGTATTTT; CDR3aa: CASSYSGADTQYF
j_gene: TRBJ2-7; v_gene: TRBV19; d_gene: TRBD2; abundance: -; CDR3nt: TGTGCCAGTAGTATCTTGGCGGGAGGTTCCTACGAGCAGTACTTC; CDR3aa: CASSILAGGSYEQYF
j_gene: TRBJ1-6; v_gene: TRBV6-5; d_gene: TRBD1; abundance: -; CDR3nt: TGTGCCAGCGGGACAGGCACTTATTCACCCCTCCACTTT; CDR3aa: CASGTGTYSPLHF
j_gene: TRBJ2-1; v_gene: TRBV4-1; d_gene: TRBD1; abundance: -; CDR3nt: TGCGCCAGCAGCCAAGTGCCGACAGGGTCATCCTACAATGAGCAGTTCTTC; CDR3aa: CASSQVPTGSSYNEQFF
j_gene: TRBJ2-3; v_gene: TRBV30; d_gene: TRBD2; abundance: -; CDR3nt: TGTGCCTGGAGTGTCCGACTAGCGGGAGGGGGAGGGGATACGCAGTATTTT; CDR3aa: CAWSVRLAGGGGDTQYF
j_gene: TRBJ2-5; v_gene: TRBV7-9; d_gene: TRBD2; abundance: -; CDR3nt: TGTGCCAGCAGCCCGTTCTATAGCGGGTTAAACCAAGAGACCCAGTACTTC; CDR3aa: CASSPFYSGLNQETQYF
j_gene: TRBJ2-1; v_gene: TRBV7-3; d_gene: TRBD2; abundance: -; CDR3nt: TGTGCCAGCAGCTTAAATCCGACTAGCGCATACAATGAGCAGTTCTTC; CDR3aa: CASSLNPTSAYNEQFF
j_gene: TRBJ1-4; v_gene: TRBV28; d_gene: -; abundance: -; CDR3nt: TGTGCCAGCAGTTCCCTTGAGAGGTCCGGAAAACTGTTTTTT; CDR3aa: CASSSLERSGKLFF
j_gene: TRBJ2-7; v_gene: TRBV5-1; d_gene: TRBD1; abundance: -; CDR3nt: TGCGCCAGCAGCGTCCAGGGGGCGCCCCCGGGCGAGCAGTACTTC; CDR3aa: CASSVQGAPPGEQYF
j_gene: TRBJ2-2; v_gene: TRBV28; d_gene: TRBD1; abundance: -; CDR3nt: TGTGCCAGCAGTGGGGCCGGACAGGGGACCACCGGGGAGCTGTTTTTT; CDR3aa: CASSGAGQGTTGELFF
j_gene: TRBJ2-5; v_gene: TRBV2; d_gene: -; abundance: -; CDR3nt: TGTGCCAGCATGAGGGCCGCGGTGGTGGCCCAGTACTTC; CDR3aa: CASMRAAVVAQYF
j_gene: TRBJ2-3; v_gene: TRBV6-5; d_gene: TRBD2; abundance: -; CDR3nt: TGTGCCAGCAGCCTAGCGGGACGCACAGATACGCAGTATTTT; CDR3aa: CASSLAGRTDTQYF
j_gene: TRBJ1-4; v_gene: TRBV19; d_gene: -; abundance: -; CDR3nt: TGTGCCAGTAGTATAGATCGTTTCGGGACAAGTAATGAAAAACTGTTTTTT; CDR3aa: CASSIDRFGTSNEKLFF
j_gene: TRBJ2-7; v_gene: TRBV29-1; d_gene: -; abundance: -; CDR3nt: TGCAGCGTTGCGCAGATGGGGTTATCCGAGCAGTACTTC; CDR3aa: CSVAQMGLSEQYF
j_gene: TRBJ2-3; v_gene: TRBV5-1; d_gene: -; abundance: -; CDR3nt: TGCGCCAGCAGCTTGAGCGGAGGGAGAGATACGCAGTATTTT; CDR3aa: CASSLSGGRDTQYF
j_gene: TRBJ2-7; v_gene: TRBV2; d_gene: -; abundance: once; CDR3nt: TGTGCCAGCAGATGGTCCTACGAGCAGTACTTC; CDR3aa: CASRWSYEQYF
j_gene: TRBJ2-1; v_gene: TRBV28; d_gene: TRBD1; abundance: -; CDR3nt: TGTGCCAGCAGTTCGAGGGACAGGGTCCGTAATGAGCAGTTCTTC; CDR3aa: CASSSRDRVRNEQFF
j_gene: TRBJ1-2; v_gene: TRBV6-1; d_gene: -; abundance: -; CDR3nt: TGTGCCAGCAGTGAACACGGGGGCGCGGGTGGCTACACCTTC; CDR3aa: CASSEHGGAGGYTF
j_gene: TRBJ1-3; v_gene: TRBV15; d_gene: -; abundance: -; CDR3nt: TGTGCCACCAGCAAGGGCGACGGGTCTATCCTTTTCTCTGGAAACACCATATATTTT; CDR3aa: CATSKGDGSILFSGNTIYF
j_gene: TRBJ2-7; v_gene: TRBV28; d_gene: TRBD1; abundance: -; CDR3nt: TGTGCCAGCAGTTTAAAACGCACGGGACAGGGCTACGAGCAGTACTTC; CDR3aa: CASSLKRTGQGYEQYF
j_gene: TRBJ2-1; v_gene: TRBV5-1; d_gene: -; abundance: -; CDR3nt: TGCGCCAGCAGCTTGGATTACTCCTACAATGAGCAGTTCTTC; CDR3aa: CASSLDYSYNEQFF
j_gene: TRBJ2-2; v_gene: TRBV7-9; d_gene: -; abundance: -; CDR3nt: TGTGCCAGCAGCGGGCAAATACGGGGCCCGAACACCGGGGAGCTGTTTTTT; CDR3aa: CASSGQIRGPNTGELFF
j_gene: TRBJ1-2; v_gene: TRBV5-1; d_gene: -; abundance: -; CDR3nt: TGCGCCAGCAGCCCCGGGACGCCAAACCGCTATGGCTACACCTTC; CDR3aa: CASSPGTPNRYGYTF
j_gene: TRBJ2-1; v_gene: TRBV5-1; d_gene: TRBD2; abundance: -; CDR3nt: TGCGCCAGCAGCGGCGGGACTAGCGGTTCCAATGAGCAGTTCTTC; CDR3aa: CASSGGTSGSNEQFF
j_gene: TRBJ2-2; v_gene: TRBV4-2; d_gene: -; abundance: -; CDR3nt: TGTGCCAGCAGCCAAGGGGATCCGGGCACCGGGGAGCTGTTTTTT; CDR3aa: CASSQGDPGTGELFF
j_gene: TRBJ2-5; v_gene: TRBV11-2; d_gene: -; abundance: -; CDR3nt: TGTGCCAGCAGCTTAGTGATGGGAGAGGATGAGACCCAGTACTTC; CDR3aa: CASSLVMGEDETQYF
j_gene: TRBJ2-1; v_gene: TRBV29-1; d_gene: -; abundance: -; CDR3nt: TGCAGCGTTCGGGGGCTCCTGAATAACAATGAGCAGTTCTTC; CDR3aa: CSVRGLLNNNEQFF
j_gene: TRBJ2-7; v_gene: TRBV10-3; d_gene: -; abundance: -; CDR3nt: TGTGCCATCACCAGGGACTCATCGGCCTACGAGCAGTACTTC; CDR3aa: CAITRDSSAYEQYF
j_gene: TRBJ1-1; v_gene: TRBV5-4; d_gene: -; abundance: -; CDR3nt: TGTGCCAGCAGCTTGGACCGGTTGAACACTGAAGCTTTCTTT; CDR3aa: CASSLDRLNTEAFF
j_gene: TRBJ1-1; v_gene: TRBV12-5; d_gene: -; abundance: -; CDR3nt: TGTGCTAGTGGTCGGGGCCCTGAGGGGACTGAAGCTTTCTTT; CDR3aa: CASGRGPEGTEAFF
j_gene: TRBJ1-5; v_gene: TRBV28; d_gene: TRBD1; abundance: -; CDR3nt: TGTGCCAGCAGTTTAGCAGGGGGCGGGAATCAGCCCCAGCATTTT; CDR3aa: CASSLAGGGNQPQHF
j_gene: TRBJ2-7; v_gene: TRBV5-6; d_gene: TRBD1; abundance: -; CDR3nt: TGTGCCAGCAGCTTGGCGCGACTGAAAGACAGGGCTGGCGAGCAGTACTTC; CDR3aa: CASSLARLKDRAGEQYF
j_gene: TRBJ1-1; v_gene: TRBV28; d_gene: -; abundance: -; CDR3nt: TGTGCCAGCAGTTTCACAGGCGGGGGCCCTGAAGCTTTCTTT; CDR3aa: CASSFTGGGPEAFF
j_gene: TRBJ2-1; v_gene: TRBV27; d_gene: -; abundance: -; CDR3nt: TGTGCCAGCAGTCCATGGGACGCCGCACCCTACAATGAGCAGTTCTTC; CDR3aa: CASSPWDAAPYNEQFF